This T cell receptor beta chain derives from a study of T cell responses to AZD1222 COVID-19 vaccine. With respect to this clone: Antigen: not known.

Libraries were prepared by immunoSEQ multiplex PCR; TCRdb keeps only in-frame clonotypes and omits some of them. The sample holds 100,000 or so clones, 88% seen once. The study, taken as a whole, reports: Spike-specific TCR depth and breadth grew after two AZD1222 doses. Females outnumbered males among donors, who were mostly white British; clonal diversity was possibly underestimated.

The CDR3 consists of 13 residues. V shed 5 bases, J shed 6 bases, and the junction held 7 bases outside the gene matches. Germline loops: CDR1 SGHTA, CDR2 FQGNSA. V and J are TRBV7-2 and TRBJ2-7, with 7 nucleotides matching TRBD1. The source of this sequence is an adult in good health. This specimen was peripheral blood, taken on day 0 of AZD1222 vaccination. The CDR3 coding sequence is TGTGCCAGCAGCGGACAGGTGTCAGGCGAGCAGTACTTC. This gives the protein CASSGQVSGEQYF. The entire variable domain, with the rest obtained from reference TRBV7-2 and TRBJ2-7, is as follows: GAGVSQSPSNKVTEKGKDVELRCDPISGHTALYWYRQSLGQGLEFLIYFQGNSAPDKSGLPSDRFSAERTGGSVSTLTIQRTQQEDSAVYLCASSGQVSGEQYFGPGTRLTVT.